This T cell receptor beta chain was identified in a study of blood T cell repertoires in COVID-19. Whole-study context: T cells, B-cell-depleted T cells, or PBMCs supplied cDNA or gDNA.

This clone was seen a handful of times. Per the germline V gene, CDR1 is SGHAT and CDR2 is FQNNGV. The CDR3 consists of 17 residues. Trimming at V came to 5 bases and at J to 1 base, leaving 9 bases not matched to a gene. In the authors' workflow: It was from reference gene primer amplification that nucleated cell counts were estimated. Here immunoSEQ multiplex PCR was the method, and the copy in TCRdb shows in-frame clones only, minus some. Clone size and the V and J calls come from that table; the DNA yielded D and trimming. The sample contains about 210,000 clones, 80% to 85% of which appear only once.

This sequence was found in a woman in her fifties or sixties with acute COVID-19. The rearrangement joins TRBV11-2 to TRBJ1-1, with 11 bases aligning to TRBD1. The sample taken for sequencing was PBMCs or T cells enriched from blood (not recorded which). This CDR3 is CASSPGTGGSWNTEAFF. The DNA for the CDR3 is TGTGCCAGCAGCCCGGGGACAGGGGGAAGTTGGAACACTGAAGCTTTCTTT.